This T cell receptor (beta chain) was sequenced in a study of blood T cells in healthy people across ages (dated by TCRdb to about 2015). For context, the study as a whole: In model experiments, template switching captured roughly one uniquely barcoded TCR beta cDNA molecule for every two T cells. Age-related changes in TCR beta repertoire diversity were measured in the study by deep sequencing normalized with unique cDNA molecular identifiers. The donors were divided into four age groups: young (average about 15 years), middle-aged (approximately 42), aged (approximately 64) and long-lived (about 90). Donors of different ages were randomly distributed across sequencing lanes to avoid experimental bias. For two donors (one aged 18 to 29 and one aged 80 or older), the study analyzed two additional independent replicas of 1 million unique cDNA reads from the same blood draw.

The 35 to 40 donors, aged about 6 to 90 years, were systemically healthy Caucasian individuals from Russia. Ten milliliters of peripheral blood were drawn from each donor into EDTA-treated Vacutainer tubes. Ficoll-Paque density-gradient centrifugation was used to isolate PBMCs, with at least 7 million per sample. Trizol reagent was used to extract total RNA from PBMCs, with at least 5 micrograms per sample. Naive CD45RAhigh/CD27high T cell percentages were measured by flow cytometry on a PBMC aliquot from every donor. The method behind the library was 5' RACE. TCRdb shows the sequencer as Illumina HiSeq 2500. A second about 7 to 11 cycle PCR used a sample-barcoded 5' primer and a J-beta primer mix. A template-switch 5' adaptor carrying 12 random nucleotides introduced a unique molecular identifier onto each TCR beta cDNA molecule. At least 2.5 million CDR3-containing paired-end reads were obtained from each sample. First-strand cDNA synthesis was performed from all RNA using the Mint cDNA synthesis kit, with priming by a TRBC-specific oligonucleotide. All cDNA was treated with uracil-DNA glycosylase and then went through a first 18-cycle PCR with the universal primers M1SS and BC2_uni_R. The authors' analysis ran thus. Normalization of each sample was performed by random selection of 1 million high-quality reads, each carrying a distinct molecular identifier. Instead of being binned into consensus sequences, reads with shared molecular identifiers were discarded. CDR3 identification, clonotype clustering and error correction used MiTCR with a Q25 quality threshold and the strictest error-elimination algorithm. Lower-bound total TCR beta diversity was estimated with a nonparametric unseen species model using Euler transformation. TCRdb took the public reads, trimmed them with fastp at Q25, ran MiXCR for clone calling and kept in-frame beta chains. Rows are unified per CDR3 protein, each entry keeping the most common DNA and genes. TCRdb, rather than the study authors, made the V and J calls. A total of 500,000 to 600,000 distinct CDR3 sequences appear in this sample, 27% of them only once. Together, the top ten hold approximately 17% of the sample.

What the study reported, not specific to this receptor: Donor CMV infection status was unknown, potentially confounding age-related changes in expanded clonotypes. There was a strong correlation between observed TCR beta diversity and the percentage of naive T cells measured by flow cytometry. Bulk unsorted PBMC profiling prevented conclusive comparison of naive and antigen-experienced compartments. Compared with the aged group, more naive CD4+ T cells, fewer expanded clones and increased TCR diversity were shown by the long-lived group, suggesting age selection. Observed TCR beta diversity per million T cells fell roughly linearly with age, and a significant reduction was already apparent by age around 40. Estimates of total diversity based on one million sequenced T cells were considered lower bounds and underestimates.

The CDR3 covers 15 residues, taking in both the cysteine and the phenylalanine. The retained sequence is limited to the CDR3, 45 bases, with the frame set at the first base. V is shortened by 0 bases, J by 5 bases, and the region joining them spans 11 bases. The CDR1 and CDR2 encoded by the germline V gene (reference sequence) are MNHEY and SMNVEV. Only one count was recorded for this clonotype. The target of this receptor is not known. No base-level quality is on record; no much larger clone is a single base apart. Sequenced material: blood. The sequence came from a woman in her 70s in good health. The rearrangement joined TRBV27 to TRBJ2-1; no confident D gene assignment can be made. The CDR3 region has the sequence CASSLSETGNNEQFF. The base sequence is TGTGCCAGCAGTTTATCCGAGACCGGAAACAATGAGCAGTTCTTC.